The sample holds a few counts of the clone carrying this T cell receptor beta chain. Its antigen is unidentified. Germline trimming cut 10 bases from V and 3 bases from J; bases unmatched to any gene: 14. The CDR3 is 15 residues long. Germline lookup yields CDR1 MDHEN and CDR2 SYDVKM. This specimen belongs to a study of T-cell reconstitution after alpha-beta-depleted transplantation in children. Overall study findings and caveats: Reported findings indicate that, about two months after transplant, alpha-beta T cells came from several hundred expanded clones, which were derived from non-depleted graft cells.

Preparation of the TCRbeta library used unique molecular identifiers. TCRdb re-derived calls from the PCR reads in MiXCR, one entry per CDR3 protein. The data contain around 700,000 distinct CDR3 sequences, about an eighth of them singletons. Sequencing was performed on PBMCs, taken before TCRalphabeta/CD19-depleted stem cell transplant. This TCR came from a girl aged 2-10 years with congenital amegakaryocytic thrombocytopenia, due to receive a stem cell transplant. The V gene is TRBV28, the J gene TRBJ2-7, with 8 bases matching TRBD2. The CDR3 loop is CAIKPNGLAGYEQYF. The CDR3 DNA reads as TGTGCCATTAAACCAAACGGGCTAGCGGGCTACGAGCAGTACTTC.